The text below deals with one TCR beta chain. Which antigen it targets is not known. At one end the junction does not follow the germline gene, possibly because of a read error. The sample comes from a study of tumor and adjacent non-tumor tissue in lung cancer (dated by TCRdb to the late 2010s). Background on the whole study: Patients with adenocarcinoma (approximately twelve), squamous cell carcinoma (2) and small cell lung cancer (1) were included in the cohort. The roughly 15 patients were aged about 31 to 85 years, included 10 men and 5 women, and had TNM stage I to III disease. A total of 95 million to 150 million productive TCRbeta reads were generated by sequencing, corresponding to an average of roughly 4.1 million reads per sample. Using bulk TCRbeta repertoires from under 18 lung cancer patients, the study set lung tumor tissue side by side with matched distant non-tumor lung tissue. For each patient, one tumor sample and one normal lung sample were taken, giving about 31 paired specimens that underwent TCRbeta CDR3 sequencing.

CDR1 and CDR2, looked up from the germline V gene, are SGHRS and YFSETQ. Including the terminal cysteine and phenylalanine, the CDR3 comprises 19 residues. The sequence is cut down to CDR3 DNA, 57 bases in frame from base 1. Bulk unsorted tissue served as the source for RNA extraction, and RNA quality was assessed using a NanoDrop ND-1000 and an Agilent 2100. The donors were newly diagnosed lung cancer patients admitted for thoracic surgery in China from August to November 2014 who had not received prior chemotherapy. Patients who had received previous radiotherapy or chemotherapy, or who had another concurrent cancer, were excluded from the study. Surgical tissue pieces of 1-2 cm3 were preserved in RNAlater solution and stored at -80 °C until use. Study-wide findings and limitations: Only about 15 patients were in the cohort, and the authors stated that larger samples and more detailed clinical data are needed. The top 100 clones accounted for a significantly larger cumulative portion of the repertoire in normal lung than in tumor tissue. Tumor tissue showed significantly higher TCR diversity (inverse Simpson) than normal lung tissue, at around 450 vs 150 (P = 0.0075, Mann-Whitney U test). TCR diversity was significantly higher in younger patients, and higher tumor TCR diversity was associated with shorter overall and disease-free survival. The methods do not name the sequencing platform or mention unique molecular identifiers. Peripheral blood was not sequenced, so blood TCRbeta repertoires were not examined in the lung cancer patients of the study.

Library method: multiplex PCR. The sequencer listed for this sample is Illumina HiSeq 2500. TCRbeta libraries were constructed through three rounds of nested PCR with primers (Table S4) according to protocols adapted from ARM-PCR. PCR products of 200-500 bp were gel-excised and purified with the QIAquick gel extraction kit before sequencing. The study's processing was this. Trimmomatic was used to clean the reads, FLASH merged the cleaned reads into complete CDR3 sequences, and MiTCR assigned the sequences to V(D)J germline segments. Clonal diversity was computed as the inverse Simpson's index with VDJtools. In-frame sequences without a premature stop codon were defined as productive reads. TCRdb ran its own pipeline on the public reads, namely fastp trimming at Q25 and MiXCR clone calling, and kept in-frame beta chains. Duplicate CDR3 protein sequences are folded into a single record with the most common DNA and genes. None of the V and J calls come from the authors' own analysis; TCRdb made them. Recorded for this sample are some 80,000 distinct CDR3 sequences; around 77% of them occurred a single time. Together, the top ten hold approximately 9.5% of the sample.

Sequencing used lung tumor tissue. The rearranged segments are TRBV5-1 and TRBJ2-5; 13 central nucleotides agree with TRBD2. The source is a woman aged 40 to 50 with non-small cell lung cancer. The CDR3 region has the sequence CASNLEGLAGEGVQEIQYF. The nucleotide sequence reads as follows: TGCGCCAGCAACTTGGAAGGACTAGCGGGAGAAGGGGTACAGGAGATCCAGTACTTC.